This is a list of T cell receptor beta chains from one sample in a study of blood T cell repertoires in COVID-19. Clones were read by immunoSEQ multiplex PCR, and TCRdb kept only the in-frame ones, dropping some. This table has about 99,000 clones, around nine tenths appearing once. The source material was peripheral blood. The receptors were sampled from a man aged 45-65 years with COVID-19, enrolled during active disease. The CDR3 runs from the conserved cysteine through the conserved F or W. The D gene is left open where the match is weak. Size is stated for part of the rows, as once, few or many counts, or as a class when the clone is expanded.

cdr3_aa | cdr3_nt | clone_size | j_call | d_call | v_call
CASSGQGNEQFF | TGTGCCAGCTCAGGACAGGGGAATGAGCAGTTCTTC | . | TRBJ2-1 | TRBD1 | TRBV18
CAISGSRQSETQYF | TGTGCCATCAGTGGAAGTAGACAGTCAGAGACCCAGTACTTC | . | TRBJ2-5 | . | TRBV10-3
CASSSYRGTTGELFF | TGTGCCAGCAGCTCCTACAGGGGGACCACCGGGGAGCTGTTTTTT | . | TRBJ2-2 | TRBD1 | TRBV9
CSVAPGTGKNTEAFF | TGCAGCGTTGCCCCGGGGACAGGGAAGAACACTGAAGCTTTCTTT | . | TRBJ1-1 | TRBD1 | TRBV29-1
CAWSGTATNEKLFF | TGTGCCTGGAGTGGGACAGCAACTAATGAAAAACTGTTTTTT | once | TRBJ1-4 | . | TRBV30
CASSPGEGRGINSPLHF | TGTGCCAGCAGCCCGGGGGAGGGCAGGGGCATTAATTCACCCCTCCACTTT | . | TRBJ1-6 | . | TRBV9
CAISSGGAYEQYF | TGTGCCATCAGTTCAGGGGGCGCGTACGAGCAGTACTTC | few | TRBJ2-7 | TRBD1 | TRBV10-3
CASSLAETRGEKLFF | TGTGCCAGCAGCTTAGCGGAGACTCGAGGAGAAAAACTGTTTTTT | . | TRBJ1-4 | . | TRBV7-9
CASSGPGRQGRNSPLHF | TGTGCCAGCAGTGGACCCGGAAGACAGGGGCGGAATTCACCCCTCCACTTT | once | TRBJ1-6 | TRBD1 | TRBV2
CASSSQKGVSPPLHF | TGTGCCAGCAGTTCACAAAAAGGGGTTTCGCCACCCCTCCACTTT | . | TRBJ1-6 | . | TRBV28
CASRTGSSYNSPLHF | TGTGCCAGCAGGACAGGAAGCTCCTATAATTCACCCCTCCACTTT | few | TRBJ1-6 | . | TRBV6-5
CASSQGTGIQPQHF | TGCGCCAGCAGCCAGGGGACAGGGATTCAGCCCCAGCATTTT | . | TRBJ1-5 | TRBD1 | TRBV4-3
CASSQGGQGLGRTGELFF | TGCGCCAGCAGCCAAGGAGGACAGGGGCTAGGGCGCACCGGGGAGCTGTTTTTT | few | TRBJ2-2 | TRBD1 | TRBV4-1
CASSSADFSGNTIYF | TGTGCCAGCAGTTCCGCGGACTTCTCTGGAAACACCATATATTTT | . | TRBJ1-3 | . | TRBV6-5
CASSFVQVSGGEAFF | TGTGCCAGCAGTTTTGTCCAGGTCTCCGGCGGGGAAGCTTTCTTT | . | TRBJ1-1 | . | TRBV27
CASSLDGTSDETQYF | TGCGCCAGCAGCTTGGATGGGACTAGCGACGAGACCCAGTACTTC | . | TRBJ2-5 | TRBD2 | TRBV5-1
CASRRQYDSSNTEAFF | TGTGCCAGCAGGCGACAGTACGATTCCTCGAACACTGAAGCTTTCTTT | few | TRBJ1-1 | . | TRBV27
CASSANPGTGSLLFF | TGCGCCAGCAGCGCCAACCCTGGGACAGGGAGTTTACTGTTTTTT | . | TRBJ1-4 | TRBD1 | TRBV5-1
CASSQGGGYGYTF | TGTGCCAGCAGCCAAGGGGGAGGCTATGGCTACACCTTC | . | TRBJ1-2 | . | TRBV3-1/TRBV3-2
CASSLDQGNTEAFF | TGCGCCAGCAGCTTGGACCAGGGGAACACTGAAGCTTTCTTT | . | TRBJ1-1 | . | TRBV5-1